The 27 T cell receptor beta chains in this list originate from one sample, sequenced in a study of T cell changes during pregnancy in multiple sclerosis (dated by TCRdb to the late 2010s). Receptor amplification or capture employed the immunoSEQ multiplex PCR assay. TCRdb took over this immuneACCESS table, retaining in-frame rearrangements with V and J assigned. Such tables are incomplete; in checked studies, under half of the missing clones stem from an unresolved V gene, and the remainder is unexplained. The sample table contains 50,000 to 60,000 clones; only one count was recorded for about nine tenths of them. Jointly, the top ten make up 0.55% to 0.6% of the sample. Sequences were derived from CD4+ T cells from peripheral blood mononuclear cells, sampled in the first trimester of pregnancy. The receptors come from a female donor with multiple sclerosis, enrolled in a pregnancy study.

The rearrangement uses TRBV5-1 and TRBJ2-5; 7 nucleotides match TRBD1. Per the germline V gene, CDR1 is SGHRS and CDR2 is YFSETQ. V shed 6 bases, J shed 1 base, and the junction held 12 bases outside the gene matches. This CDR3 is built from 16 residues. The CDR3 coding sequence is TGCGCCAGCAACTTTGTAAGGGGGCAGGGCCAAGAGACCCAGTACTTC. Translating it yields CASNFVRGQGQETQYF.

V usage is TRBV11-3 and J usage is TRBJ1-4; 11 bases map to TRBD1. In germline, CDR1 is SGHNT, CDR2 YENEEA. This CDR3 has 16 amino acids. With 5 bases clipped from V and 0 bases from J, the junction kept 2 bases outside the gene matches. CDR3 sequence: CASSEGQGATNEKLFF. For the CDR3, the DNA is TGTGCCAGCAGCGAGGGACAGGGGGCAACTAATGAAAAACTGTTTTTT.

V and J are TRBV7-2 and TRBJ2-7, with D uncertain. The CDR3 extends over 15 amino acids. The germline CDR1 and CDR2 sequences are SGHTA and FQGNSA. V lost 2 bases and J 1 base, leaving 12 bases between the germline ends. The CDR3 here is CASSLLVAASYEQYF. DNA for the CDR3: TGTGCCAGCAGCTTACTAGTTGCGGCTTCCTACGAGCAGTACTTC.

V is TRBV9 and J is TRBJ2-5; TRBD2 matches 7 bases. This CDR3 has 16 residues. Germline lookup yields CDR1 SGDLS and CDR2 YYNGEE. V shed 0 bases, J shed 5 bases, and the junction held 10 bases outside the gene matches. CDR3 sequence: CASSVGPGGELETQYF. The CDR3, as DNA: TGTGCCAGCAGCGTAGGCCCGGGAGGCGAACTTGAGACCCAGTACTTC.

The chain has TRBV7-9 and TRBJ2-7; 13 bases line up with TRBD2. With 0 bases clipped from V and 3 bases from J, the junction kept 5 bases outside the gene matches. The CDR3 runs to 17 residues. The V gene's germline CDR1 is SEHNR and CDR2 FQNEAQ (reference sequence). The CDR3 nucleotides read TGTGCCAGCAGCTTAGCGGAGGGACTAGCGGGAAACTACGAGCAGTACTTC. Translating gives CASSLAEGLAGNYEQYF.

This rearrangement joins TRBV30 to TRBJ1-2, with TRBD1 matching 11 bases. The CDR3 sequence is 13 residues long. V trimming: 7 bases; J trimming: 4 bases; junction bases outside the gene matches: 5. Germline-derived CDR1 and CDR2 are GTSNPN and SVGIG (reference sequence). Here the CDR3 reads CASRDRGSYGYTF. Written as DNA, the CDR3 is TGTGCCTCGAGGGACAGGGGGAGCTATGGCTACACCTTC.

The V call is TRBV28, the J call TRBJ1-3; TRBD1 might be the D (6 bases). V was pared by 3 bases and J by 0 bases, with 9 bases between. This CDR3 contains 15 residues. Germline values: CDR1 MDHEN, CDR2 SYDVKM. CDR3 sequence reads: CASSFGRGSGNTIYF. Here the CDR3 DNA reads TGTGCCAGCAGTTTCGGCAGGGGCTCTGGAAACACCATATATTTT.

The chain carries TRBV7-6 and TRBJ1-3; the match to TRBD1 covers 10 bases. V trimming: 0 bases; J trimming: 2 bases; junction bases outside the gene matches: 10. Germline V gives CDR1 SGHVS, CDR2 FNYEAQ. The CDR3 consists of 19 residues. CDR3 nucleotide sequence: TGTGCCAGCAGCTTAGCCGAAGTATCCGGGACAGGGGCTGGAAACACCATATATTTT. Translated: CASSLAEVSGTGAGNTIYF.

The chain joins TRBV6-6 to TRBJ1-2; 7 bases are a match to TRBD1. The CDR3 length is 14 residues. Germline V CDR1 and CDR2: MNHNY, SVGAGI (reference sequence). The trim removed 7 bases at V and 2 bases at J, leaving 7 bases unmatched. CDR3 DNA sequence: TGTGCCAGCACCGCGGACAGGATCAACTATGGCTACACCTTC. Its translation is CASTADRINYGYTF.

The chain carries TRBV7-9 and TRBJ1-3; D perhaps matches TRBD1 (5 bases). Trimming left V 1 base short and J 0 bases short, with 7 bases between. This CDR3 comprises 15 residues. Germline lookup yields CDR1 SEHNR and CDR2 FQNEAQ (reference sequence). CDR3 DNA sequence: TGTGCCAGCAGCTTAGGGACAATCTCTGGAAACACCATATATTTT. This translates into CASSLGTISGNTIYF.

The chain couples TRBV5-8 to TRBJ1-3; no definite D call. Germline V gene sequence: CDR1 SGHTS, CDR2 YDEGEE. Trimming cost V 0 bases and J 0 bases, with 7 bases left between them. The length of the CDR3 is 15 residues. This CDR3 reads CASSLGQNSGNTIYF. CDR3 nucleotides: TGTGCCAGCAGCTTGGGGCAGAACTCTGGAAACACCATATATTTT.

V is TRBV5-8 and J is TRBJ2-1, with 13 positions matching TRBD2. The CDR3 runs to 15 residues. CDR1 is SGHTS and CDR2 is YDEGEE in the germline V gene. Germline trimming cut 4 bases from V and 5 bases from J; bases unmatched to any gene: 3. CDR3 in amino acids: CASSPLAGGNNEQFF. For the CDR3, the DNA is TGTGCCAGCAGCCCACTAGCGGGGGGGAACAATGAGCAGTTCTTC. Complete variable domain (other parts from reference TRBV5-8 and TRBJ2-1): EAGVTQSPTHLIKTRGQQATLRCSPISGHTSVYWYQQALGLGLQFLLWYDEGEERNRGNFPPRFSGRQFPNYSSELNVNALELEDSALYLCASSPLAGGNNEQFFGPGTRLTVL.

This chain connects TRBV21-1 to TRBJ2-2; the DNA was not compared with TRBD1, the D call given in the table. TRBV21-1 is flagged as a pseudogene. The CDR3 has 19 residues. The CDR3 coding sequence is TGTGCCAGCAGCAAAGGAGACAGGGGGCTAATTAAGGACACCGGGGAGCTGTTTTTT. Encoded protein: CASSKGDRGLIKDTGELFF.

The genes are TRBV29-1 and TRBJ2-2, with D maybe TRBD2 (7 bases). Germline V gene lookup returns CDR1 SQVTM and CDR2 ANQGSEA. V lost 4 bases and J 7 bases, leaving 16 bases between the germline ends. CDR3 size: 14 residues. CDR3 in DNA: TGCAGCGTTGGTGCCGTGGGGGGGCTCGGGGAGCTGTTTTTT. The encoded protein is CSVGAVGGLGELFF.

CDR3 residues: CASSQVQGTGNTIYF. The CDR3 region has the DNA TGCGCCAGCAGCCAAGTACAGGGGACTGGAAACACCATATATTTT. This chain uses TRBV4-3 with TRBJ1-3; 7 bases match TRBD1. The CDR3 sequence is 15 residues long. Germline CDR1 LGHNA, CDR2 YSLEER. V shed 1 base and J 2 bases; nucleotides not matched to a gene: 2.

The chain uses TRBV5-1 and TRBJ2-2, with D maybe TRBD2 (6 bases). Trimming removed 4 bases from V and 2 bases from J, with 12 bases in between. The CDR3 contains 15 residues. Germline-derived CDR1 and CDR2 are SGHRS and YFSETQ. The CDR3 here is CASSQEGRNTGELFF. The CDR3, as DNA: TGCGCCAGCAGCCAGGAGGGCAGAAACACCGGGGAGCTGTTTTTT.

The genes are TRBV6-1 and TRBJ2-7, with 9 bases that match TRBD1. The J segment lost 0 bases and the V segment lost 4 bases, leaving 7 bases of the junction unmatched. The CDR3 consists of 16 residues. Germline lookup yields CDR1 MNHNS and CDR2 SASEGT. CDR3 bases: TGTGCCAGCAGTGGCTCAAGGACAGGGGCCTCCTACGAGCAGTACTTC. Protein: CASSGSRTGASYEQYF.

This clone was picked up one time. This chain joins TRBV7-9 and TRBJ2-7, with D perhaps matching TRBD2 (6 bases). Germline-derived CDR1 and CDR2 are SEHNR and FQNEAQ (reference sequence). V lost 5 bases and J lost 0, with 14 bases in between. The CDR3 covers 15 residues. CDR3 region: CASSTTRRRSYEQYF. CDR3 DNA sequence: TGTGCCAGCAGCACGACTAGAAGACGCTCCTACGAGCAGTACTTC.

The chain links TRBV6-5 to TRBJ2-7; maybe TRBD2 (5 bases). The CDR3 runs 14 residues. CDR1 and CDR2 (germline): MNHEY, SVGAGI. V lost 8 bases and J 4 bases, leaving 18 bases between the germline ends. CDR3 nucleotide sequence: TGTGCCAGCGGGATATCTAAGAGGGCATACGAGCAGTACTTC. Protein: CASGISKRAYEQYF.

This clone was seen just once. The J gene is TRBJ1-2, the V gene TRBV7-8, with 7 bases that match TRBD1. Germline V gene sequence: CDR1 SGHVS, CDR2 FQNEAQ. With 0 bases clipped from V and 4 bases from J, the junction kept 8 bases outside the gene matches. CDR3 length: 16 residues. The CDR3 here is CASSLARLSGGYGYTF. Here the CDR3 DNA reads TGTGCCAGCAGCTTAGCGCGATTGTCAGGGGGCTATGGCTACACCTTC.

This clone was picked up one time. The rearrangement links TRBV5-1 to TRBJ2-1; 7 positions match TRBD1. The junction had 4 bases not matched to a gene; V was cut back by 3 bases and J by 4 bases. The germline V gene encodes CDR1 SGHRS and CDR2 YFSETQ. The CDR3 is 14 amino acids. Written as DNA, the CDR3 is TGCGCCAGCAGCTGGGACAGATCATACAATGAGCAGTTCTTC. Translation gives CASSWDRSYNEQFF.

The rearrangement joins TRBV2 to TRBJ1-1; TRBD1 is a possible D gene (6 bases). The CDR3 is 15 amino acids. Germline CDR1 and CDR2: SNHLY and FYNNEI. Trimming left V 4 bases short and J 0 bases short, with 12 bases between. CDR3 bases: TGTGCCAGCAGTGCCCTGACAGGTATGAACACTGAAGCTTTCTTT. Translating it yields CASSALTGMNTEAFF.

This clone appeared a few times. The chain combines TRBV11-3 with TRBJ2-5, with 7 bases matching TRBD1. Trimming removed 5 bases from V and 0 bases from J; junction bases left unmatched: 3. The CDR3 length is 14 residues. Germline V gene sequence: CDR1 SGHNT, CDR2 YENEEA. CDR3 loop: CASSGDRDQETQYF. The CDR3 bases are TGTGCCAGCAGCGGAGACAGGGACCAAGAGACCCAGTACTTC.

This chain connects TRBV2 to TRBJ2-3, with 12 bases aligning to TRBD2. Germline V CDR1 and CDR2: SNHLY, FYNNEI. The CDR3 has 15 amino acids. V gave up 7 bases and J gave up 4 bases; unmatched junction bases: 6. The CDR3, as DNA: TGTGCCAGCATTAGACTAGCGGGAGTCCCAGATACGCAGTATTTT. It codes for CASIRLAGVPDTQYF.

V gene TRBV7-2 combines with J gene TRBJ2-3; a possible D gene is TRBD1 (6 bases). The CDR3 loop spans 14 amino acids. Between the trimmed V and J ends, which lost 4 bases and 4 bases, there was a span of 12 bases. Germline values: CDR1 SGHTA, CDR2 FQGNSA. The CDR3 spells CASSSPGAPDTQYF. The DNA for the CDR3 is TGTGCCAGCAGCTCCCCAGGGGCGCCAGATACGCAGTATTTT.

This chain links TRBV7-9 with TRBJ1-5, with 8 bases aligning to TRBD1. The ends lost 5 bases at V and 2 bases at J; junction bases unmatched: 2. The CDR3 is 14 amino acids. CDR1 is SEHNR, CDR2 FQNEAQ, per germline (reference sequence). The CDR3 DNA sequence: TGTGCCAGCAGCCTGACAGGGGGCAATCAGCCCCAGCATTTT. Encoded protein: CASSLTGGNQPQHF.

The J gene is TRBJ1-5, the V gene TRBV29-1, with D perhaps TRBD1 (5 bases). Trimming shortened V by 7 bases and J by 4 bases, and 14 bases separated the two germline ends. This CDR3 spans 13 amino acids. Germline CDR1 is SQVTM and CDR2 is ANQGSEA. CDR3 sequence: CSAKWGVNQPQHF. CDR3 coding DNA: TGCAGCGCCAAATGGGGGGTGAATCAGCCCCAGCATTTT.